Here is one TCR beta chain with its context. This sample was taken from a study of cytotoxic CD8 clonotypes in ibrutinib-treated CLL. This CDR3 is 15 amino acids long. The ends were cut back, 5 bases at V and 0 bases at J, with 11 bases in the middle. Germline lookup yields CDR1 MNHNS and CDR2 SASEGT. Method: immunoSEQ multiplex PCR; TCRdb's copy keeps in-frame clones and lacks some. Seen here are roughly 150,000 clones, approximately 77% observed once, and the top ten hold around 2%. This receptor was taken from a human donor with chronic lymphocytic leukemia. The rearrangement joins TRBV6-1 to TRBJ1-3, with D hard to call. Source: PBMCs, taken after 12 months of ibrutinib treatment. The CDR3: CASSKTPNSGNTIYF. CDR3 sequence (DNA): TGTGCCAGCAGTAAGACACCAAACTCTGGAAACACCATATATTTT.